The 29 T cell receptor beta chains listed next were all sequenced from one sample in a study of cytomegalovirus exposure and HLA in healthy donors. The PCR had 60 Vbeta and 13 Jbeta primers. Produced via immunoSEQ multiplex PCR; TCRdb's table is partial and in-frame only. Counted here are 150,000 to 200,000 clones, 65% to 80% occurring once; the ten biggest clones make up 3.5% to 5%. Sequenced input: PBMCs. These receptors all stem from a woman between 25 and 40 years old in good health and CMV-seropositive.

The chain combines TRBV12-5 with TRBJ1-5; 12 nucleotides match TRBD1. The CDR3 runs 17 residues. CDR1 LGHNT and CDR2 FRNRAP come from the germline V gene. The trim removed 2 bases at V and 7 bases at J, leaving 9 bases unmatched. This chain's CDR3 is CASGLSRDRGLRQPQHF. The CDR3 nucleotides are TGTGCTAGTGGTTTGTCCCGGGACAGGGGGCTTCGCCAGCCCCAGCATTTT.

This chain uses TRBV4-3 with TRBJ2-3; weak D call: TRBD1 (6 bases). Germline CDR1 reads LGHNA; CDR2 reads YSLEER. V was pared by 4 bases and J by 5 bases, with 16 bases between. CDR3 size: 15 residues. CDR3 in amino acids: CASSPGVRGRDTQYF. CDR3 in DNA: TGCGCCAGCAGCCCAGGGGTCAGGGGCAGAGATACGCAGTATTTT.

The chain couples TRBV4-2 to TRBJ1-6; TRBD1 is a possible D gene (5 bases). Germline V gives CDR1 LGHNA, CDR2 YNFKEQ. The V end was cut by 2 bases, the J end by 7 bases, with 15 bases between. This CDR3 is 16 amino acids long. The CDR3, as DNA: TGTGCCAGCAGCCAAATCCCAGGAGACAGAAATTCACCCCTCCACTTT. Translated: CASSQIPGDRNSPLHF.

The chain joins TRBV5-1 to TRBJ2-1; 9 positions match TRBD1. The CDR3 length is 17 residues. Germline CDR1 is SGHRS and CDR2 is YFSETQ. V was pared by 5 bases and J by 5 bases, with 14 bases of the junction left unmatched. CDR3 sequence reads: CASRTDLQGALDNEQFF. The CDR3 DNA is TGCGCCAGCAGAACCGACCTACAGGGGGCGCTGGACAATGAGCAGTTCTTC.

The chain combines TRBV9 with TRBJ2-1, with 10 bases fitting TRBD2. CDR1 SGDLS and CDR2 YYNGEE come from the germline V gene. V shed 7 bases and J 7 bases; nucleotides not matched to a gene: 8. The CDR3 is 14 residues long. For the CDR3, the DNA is TGTGCCAGCCAACCTAGCGGGAGTGTGAATGAGCAGTTCTTC. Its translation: CASQPSGSVNEQFF. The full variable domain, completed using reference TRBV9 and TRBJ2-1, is DSGVTQTPKHLITATGQRVTLRCSPRSGDLSVYWYQQSLDQGLQFLIQYYNGEERAKGNILERFSAQQFPDLHSELNLSSLELGDSALYFCASQPSGSVNEQFFGPGTRLTVL.

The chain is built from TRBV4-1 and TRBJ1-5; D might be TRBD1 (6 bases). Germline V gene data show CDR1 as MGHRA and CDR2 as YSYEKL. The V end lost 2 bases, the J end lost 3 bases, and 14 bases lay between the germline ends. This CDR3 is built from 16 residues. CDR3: CASSQLSTGNNQPQHF. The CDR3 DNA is TGCGCCAGCAGCCAATTGTCGACAGGCAACAATCAGCCCCAGCATTTT.

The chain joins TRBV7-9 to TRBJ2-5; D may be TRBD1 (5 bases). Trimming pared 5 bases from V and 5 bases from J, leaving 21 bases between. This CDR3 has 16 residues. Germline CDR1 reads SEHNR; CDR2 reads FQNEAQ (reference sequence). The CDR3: CASSATNLLPGETQYF. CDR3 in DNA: TGTGCCAGCAGCGCTACTAACCTCCTGCCAGGGGAGACCCAGTACTTC.

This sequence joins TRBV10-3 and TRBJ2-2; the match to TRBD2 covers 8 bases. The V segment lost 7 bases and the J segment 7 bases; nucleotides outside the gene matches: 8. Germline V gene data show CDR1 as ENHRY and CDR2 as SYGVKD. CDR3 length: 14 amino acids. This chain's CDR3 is CAITPGLEVGELFF. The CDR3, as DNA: TGTGCCATCACCCCGGGACTAGAGGTCGGGGAGCTGTTTTTT.

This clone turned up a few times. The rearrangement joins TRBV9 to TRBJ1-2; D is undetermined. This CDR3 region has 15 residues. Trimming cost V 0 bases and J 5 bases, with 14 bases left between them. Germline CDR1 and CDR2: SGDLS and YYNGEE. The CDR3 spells CASSVGMGGGYGYTF. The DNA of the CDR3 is TGTGCCAGCAGCGTAGGCATGGGAGGAGGGTATGGCTACACCTTC.

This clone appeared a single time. The CDR3 sequence is CASTLRPGEQFF. The DNA for the CDR3 is TGTGCCAGCACCCTTCGTCCCGGTGAGCAGTTCTTC. The chain combines TRBV25-1 with TRBJ2-1; D is undetermined. The CDR3 loop spans 12 amino acids. Germline-derived CDR1 and CDR2 are MGHDK and SYGVNS. V was trimmed by 7 bases and J by 9 bases, leaving 13 bases between them.

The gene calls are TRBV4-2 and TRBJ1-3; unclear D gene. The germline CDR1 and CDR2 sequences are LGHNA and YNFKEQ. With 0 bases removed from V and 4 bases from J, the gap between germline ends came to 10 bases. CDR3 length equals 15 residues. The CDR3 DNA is TGTGCCAGCAGCCAAGAGCTGTCGGTCGGAAACACCATATATTTT. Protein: CASSQELSVGNTIYF.

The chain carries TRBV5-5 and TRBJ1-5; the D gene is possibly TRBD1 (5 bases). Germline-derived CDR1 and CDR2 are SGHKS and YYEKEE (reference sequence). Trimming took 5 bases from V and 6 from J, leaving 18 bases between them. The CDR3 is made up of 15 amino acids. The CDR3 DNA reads TGTGCCAGCAGTGAGGTGGCAGGGTCGGGTCAGCCCCAGCATTTT. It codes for CASSEVAGSGQPQHF.

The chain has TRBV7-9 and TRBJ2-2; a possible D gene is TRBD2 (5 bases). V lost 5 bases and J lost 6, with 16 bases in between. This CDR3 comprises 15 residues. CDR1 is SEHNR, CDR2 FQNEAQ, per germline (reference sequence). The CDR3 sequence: CASSPRVPQAGELFF. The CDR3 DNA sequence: TGTGCCAGCAGCCCGCGGGTGCCCCAGGCCGGGGAGCTGTTTTTT.

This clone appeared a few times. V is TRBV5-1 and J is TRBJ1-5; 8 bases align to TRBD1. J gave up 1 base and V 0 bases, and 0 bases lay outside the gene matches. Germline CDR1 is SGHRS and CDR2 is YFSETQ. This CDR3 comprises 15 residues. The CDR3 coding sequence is TGCGCCAGCAGCTTGGGACAGGGGAGCAATCAGCCCCAGCATTTT. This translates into CASSLGQGSNQPQHF.

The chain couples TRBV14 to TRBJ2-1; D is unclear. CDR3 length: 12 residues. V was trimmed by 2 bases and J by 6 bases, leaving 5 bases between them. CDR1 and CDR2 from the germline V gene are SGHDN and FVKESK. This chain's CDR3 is CASSQFGNEQFF. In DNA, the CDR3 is TGTGCCAGCAGCCAATTCGGCAATGAGCAGTTCTTC. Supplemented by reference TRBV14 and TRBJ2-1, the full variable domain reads EAGVTQFPSHSVIEKGQTVTLRCDPISGHDNLYWYRRVMGKEIKFLLHFVKESKQDESGMPNNRFLAERTGGTYSTLKVQPAELEDSGVYFCASSQFGNEQFFGPGTRLTVL.

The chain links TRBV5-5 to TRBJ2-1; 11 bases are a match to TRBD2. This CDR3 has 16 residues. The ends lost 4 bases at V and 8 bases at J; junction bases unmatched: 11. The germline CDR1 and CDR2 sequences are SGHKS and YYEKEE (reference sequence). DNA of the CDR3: TGTGCCAGCAGCGTAGTCGGGACTAGCGGAGGAGATGAGCAGTTCTTC. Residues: CASSVVGTSGGDEQFF.

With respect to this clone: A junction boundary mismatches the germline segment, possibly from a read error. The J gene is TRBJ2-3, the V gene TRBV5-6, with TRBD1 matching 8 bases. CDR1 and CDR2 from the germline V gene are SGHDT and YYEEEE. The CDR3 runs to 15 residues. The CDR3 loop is CASSSWTGRTDTQYF. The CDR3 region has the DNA TGTGCCAGCAGCTCCTGGACAGGGCGCACGGATACGCAGTATTTT.

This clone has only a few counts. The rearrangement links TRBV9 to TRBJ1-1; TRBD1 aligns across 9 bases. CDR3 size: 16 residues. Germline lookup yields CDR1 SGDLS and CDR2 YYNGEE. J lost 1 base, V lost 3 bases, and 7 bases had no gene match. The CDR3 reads CASSGHTGGANTEAFF. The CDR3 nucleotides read TGTGCCAGCAGCGGCCACACAGGGGGCGCGAACACTGAAGCTTTCTTT. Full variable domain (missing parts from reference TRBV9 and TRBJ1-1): DSGVTQTPKHLITATGQRVTLRCSPRSGDLSVYWYQQSLDQGLQFLIQYYNGEERAKGNILERFSAQQFPDLHSELNLSSLELGDSALYFCASSGHTGGANTEAFFGQGTRLTVV.

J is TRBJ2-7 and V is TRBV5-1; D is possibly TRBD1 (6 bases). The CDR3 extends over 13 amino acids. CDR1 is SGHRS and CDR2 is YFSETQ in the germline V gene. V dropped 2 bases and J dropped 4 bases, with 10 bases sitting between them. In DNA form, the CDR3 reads TGCGCCAGCAGCTTATTACAGGGATACGAGCAGTACTTC. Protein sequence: CASSLLQGYEQYF.

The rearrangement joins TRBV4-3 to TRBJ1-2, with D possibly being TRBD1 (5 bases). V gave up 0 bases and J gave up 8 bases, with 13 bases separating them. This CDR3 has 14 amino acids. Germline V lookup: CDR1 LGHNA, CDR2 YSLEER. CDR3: CASSQETQGSGYTF. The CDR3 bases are TGCGCCAGCAGCCAAGAAACCCAGGGTAGCGGCTACACCTTC.

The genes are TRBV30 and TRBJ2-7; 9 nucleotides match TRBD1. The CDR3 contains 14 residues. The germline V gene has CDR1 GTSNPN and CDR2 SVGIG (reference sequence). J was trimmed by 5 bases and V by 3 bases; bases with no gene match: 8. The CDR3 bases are TGTGCCTGGAGAGGGGACAGGGAGTTCCACGAGCAGTACTTC. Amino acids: CAWRGDREFHEQYF.

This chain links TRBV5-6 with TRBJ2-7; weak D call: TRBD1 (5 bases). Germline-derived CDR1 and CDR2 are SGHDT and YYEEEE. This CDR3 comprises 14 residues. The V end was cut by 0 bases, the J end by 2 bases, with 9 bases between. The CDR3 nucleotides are TGTGCCAGCAGCTTGGAGGGCAGGGCCTACGAGCAGTACTTC. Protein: CASSLEGRAYEQYF.

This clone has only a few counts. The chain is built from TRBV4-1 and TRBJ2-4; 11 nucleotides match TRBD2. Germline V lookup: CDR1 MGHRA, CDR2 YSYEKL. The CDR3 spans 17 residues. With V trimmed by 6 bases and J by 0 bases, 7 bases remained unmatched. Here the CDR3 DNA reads TGCGCCAGCAGTCCTCCTAGCGGGGGGTTAGCCAAAAACATTCAGTACTTC. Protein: CASSPPSGGLAKNIQYF.

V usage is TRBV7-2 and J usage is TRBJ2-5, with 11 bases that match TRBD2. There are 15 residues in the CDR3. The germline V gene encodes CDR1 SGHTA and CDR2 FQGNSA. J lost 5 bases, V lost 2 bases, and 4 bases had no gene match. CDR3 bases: TGTGCCAGCAGCTTATGGGTAGCGGGGGGGGAGACCCAGTACTTC. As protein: CASSLWVAGGETQYF.

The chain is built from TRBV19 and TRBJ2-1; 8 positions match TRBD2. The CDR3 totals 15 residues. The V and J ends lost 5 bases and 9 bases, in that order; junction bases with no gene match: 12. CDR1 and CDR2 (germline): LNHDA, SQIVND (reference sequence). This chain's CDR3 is CASSHLTSESGEQFF. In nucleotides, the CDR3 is TGTGCCAGTAGTCATCTGACTAGCGAGAGTGGTGAGCAGTTCTTC. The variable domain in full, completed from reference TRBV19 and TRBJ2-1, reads DGGITQSPKYLFRKEGQNVTLSCEQNLNHDAMYWYRQDPGQGLRLIYYSQIVNDFQKGDIAEGYSVSREKKESFPLTVTSAQKNPTAFYLCASSHLTSESGEQFFGPGTRLTVL.

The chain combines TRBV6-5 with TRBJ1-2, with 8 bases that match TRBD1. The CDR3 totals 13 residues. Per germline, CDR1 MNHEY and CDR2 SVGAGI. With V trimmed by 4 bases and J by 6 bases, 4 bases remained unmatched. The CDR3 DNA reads TGTGCCAGCAGTTCGGACAGGGCGAATGGCTACACCTTC. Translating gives CASSSDRANGYTF.

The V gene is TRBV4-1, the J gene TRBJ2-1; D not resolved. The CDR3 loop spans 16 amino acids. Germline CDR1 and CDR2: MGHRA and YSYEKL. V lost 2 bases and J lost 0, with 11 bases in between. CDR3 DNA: TGCGCCAGCAGCCAAAGATCCCGGAGCTCCTACAATGAGCAGTTCTTC. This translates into CASSQRSRSSYNEQFF.

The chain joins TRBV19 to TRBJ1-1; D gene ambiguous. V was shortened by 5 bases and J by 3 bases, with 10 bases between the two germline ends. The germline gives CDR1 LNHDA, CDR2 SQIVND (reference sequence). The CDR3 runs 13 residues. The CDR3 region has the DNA TGTGCCAGTAGTCACCGCGGATACACTGAAGCTTTCTTT. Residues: CASSHRGYTEAFF.

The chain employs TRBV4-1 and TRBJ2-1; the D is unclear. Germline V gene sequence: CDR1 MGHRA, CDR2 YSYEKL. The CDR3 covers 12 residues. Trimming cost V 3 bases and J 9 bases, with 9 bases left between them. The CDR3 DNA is TGCGCCAGCAGCCAGGTTTTCGGTGAGCAGTTCTTC. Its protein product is CASSQVFGEQFF.